This T cell receptor beta chain was observed in a study of identical twins. This clonotype was counted between two and nine times. Its antigen is unidentified. Germline CDR1 and CDR2: SGHTA and FQGNSA. The V gene end was trimmed by 5 bases and the J gene end by 11 bases; junction bases not matched to a gene: 8. This CDR3 comprises 12 residues. Whole-study results and caveats: Zero-insertion findings could be partly confounded by invariant cells (MAIT and iNKT cells).

TCRdb called the 5' RACE reads again in MiXCR, with one record for every CDR3 protein. In the table there are around 500,000 distinct CDR3 sequences, around 14% of which are singletons. The sample was also linked to a second study, of yellow fever vaccine responses in identical twins.

The TCR originated in a woman between 18 and 29 years old in good health. Sequencing input: CD4+ T cells sorted from blood. The V and J genes are TRBV7-2 and TRBJ1-1, with 7 bases matching TRBD1. In DNA form, the CDR3 reads TGTGCCAGCAGCGTCGACAGGGTATACGCTTTCTTT. Residues: CASSVDRVYAFF.